These T cell receptor beta chains were read from a single sample in a study of shared clonotypes between healthy human individuals. Here immunoSEQ multiplex PCR was the method, and the copy in TCRdb shows in-frame clones only, minus some. The table lists some 2,000,000 clones, roughly 94% of them singletons, with around 0.13% in the top ten. Sequenced: naive CD4+ T cells sorted from blood. These receptors were obtained from a man aged 18 to 30 in good health. Both conserved end residues are part of each CDR3. D genes are given only for firm matches. Some rows mark clone size as missing; the rest say once, few, many or name a class of expanded clone.

TRBV6-6,few,TRBJ1-5,.,CATQAGGNQPQHF,TGTGCCACTCAGGCAGGGGGCAATCAGCCCCAGCATTTT
TRBV9,.,TRBJ1-4,.,CASSGTGLNEKLFF,TGTGCCAGCAGCGGAACAGGGCTTAATGAAAAACTGTTTTTT
TRBV7-2,.,TRBJ2-7,TRBD2,CASSLIAGSHEQYF,TGTGCCAGCAGCTTAATAGCGGGAAGTCACGAGCAGTACTTC
TRBV2,.,TRBJ1-3,.,CASSGQPTGSGNTIYF,TGTGCCAGCAGTGGACAGCCTACGGGCTCTGGAAACACCATATATTTT
TRBV7-2,.,TRBJ1-5,.,CASSLDAGKGQPQHF,TGTGCCAGCAGCTTAGATGCCGGGAAGGGTCAGCCCCAGCATTTT
TRBV6-1,.,TRBJ1-1,.,CASSVPGEITEAFF,TGTGCCAGCAGTGTTCCAGGGGAAATCACTGAAGCTTTCTTT
TRBV30,.,TRBJ1-6,TRBD1,CAWGDRGNSPLHF,TGTGCCTGGGGGGACAGGGGGAATTCACCCCTCCACTTT
TRBV30,.,TRBJ2-1,.,CAWSLWTKPYNEQFF,TGTGCCTGGAGTCTCTGGACGAAGCCCTACAATGAGCAGTTCTTC
TRBV30,.,TRBJ2-3,.,CAWSRGAATDTQYF,TGTGCCTGGAGTCGGGGGGCCGCCACAGATACGCAGTATTTT
TRBV30,.,TRBJ1-3,.,CAWSSGSGGNTIYF,TGTGCCTGGAGTAGTGGTTCGGGAGGAAACACCATATATTTT
TRBV27,.,TRBJ2-2,.,CASSQRATGELFF,TGTGCCAGCAGTCAGCGGGCAACCGGGGAGCTGTTTTTT
TRBV4-1,.,TRBJ2-6,.,CASSQDPMGSSGANVLTF,TGCGCCAGCAGCCAAGATCCTATGGGATCCTCTGGGGCCAACGTCCTGACTTTC
TRBV5-4,.,TRBJ2-7,TRBD2,CASSPGVAGSYEQYF,TGTGCCAGCAGCCCTGGGGTAGCGGGCTCCTACGAGCAGTACTTC
TRBV4-3,once,TRBJ2-7,.,CASSQDRGALGNEQYF,TGCGCCAGCAGCCAAGATCGCGGGGCTCTCGGGAACGAGCAGTACTTC
TRBV21-1,.,TRBJ2-2,.,CASSKDEVWVVGLADSGELFF,TGTGCCAGCAGCAAAGATGAGGTTTGGGTTGTGGGCCTAGCGGATAGCGGGGAGCTGTTTTTT
TRBV6-5,.,TRBJ2-5,.,CASSYSMGGETQYF,TGTGCCAGCAGTTACTCGATGGGGGGAGAGACCCAGTACTTC
TRBV5-1,.,TRBJ1-1,.,CASSPQGIAEAFF,TGCGCCAGCAGCCCACAGGGAATTGCTGAAGCTTTCTTT
TRBV25-1,.,TRBJ2-7,TRBD1,CASSDPTGSSYEQYF,TGTGCCAGCAGTGACCCGACAGGGAGCTCCTACGAGCAGTACTTC
TRBV9,.,TRBJ2-1,TRBD2,CASSVASGVYNEQFF,TGTGCCAGCAGCGTAGCTAGCGGGGTGTACAATGAGCAGTTCTTC
TRBV9,.,TRBJ2-2,TRBD2,CASSVAGGPSVAGELFF,TGTGCCAGCAGCGTAGCGGGGGGGCCCTCGGTTGCCGGGGAGCTGTTTTTT
TRBV6-5,.,TRBJ2-2,TRBD2,CASSYGTILTGELFF,TGTGCCAGCAGTTACGGGACTATTTTGACCGGGGAGCTGTTTTTT
TRBV7-3,.,TRBJ1-4,TRBD1,CASSLGQGTEKLFF,TGTGCCAGCAGTCTCGGACAGGGTACTGAAAAACTGTTTTTT
TRBV10-2,.,TRBJ2-1,.,CASSEFPPGWGTSYNEQFF,TGCGCCAGCAGTGAGTTCCCCCCCGGGTGGGGGACCTCCTACAATGAGCAGTTCTTC
TRBV4-3,.,TRBJ2-6,.,CASSQGPNPGANVLTF,TGCGCCAGCAGCCAAGGGCCGAATCCCGGGGCCAACGTCCTGACTTTC
TRBV5-1,.,TRBJ1-5,.,CASSTTWTTHQPQHF,TGCGCCAGCAGCACTACCTGGACGACCCATCAGCCCCAGCATTTT
TRBV5-1,once,TRBJ2-7,.,CASSLDLFGQSALHYEQYF,TGCGCCAGCAGCTTGGATCTCTTTGGCCAGTCAGCCCTTCACTACGAGCAGTACTTC
TRBV27,.,TRBJ2-2,TRBD1,CASAPTYRGLNTGELFF,TGTGCCAGCGCACCGACCTACAGGGGGCTAAACACCGGGGAGCTGTTTTTT
TRBV20-1,.,TRBJ2-5,.,CSASSAETQYF,TGCAGTGCTAGTTCCGCGGAGACCCAGTACTTC
TRBV11-2,.,TRBJ2-5,TRBD2,CASRPIAGVRETQYF,TGTGCCAGCAGGCCGATAGCGGGAGTGAGAGAGACCCAGTACTTC
TRBV5-1,.,TRBJ1-4,TRBD1,CASSPGQGRTTNEKLFF,TGCGCCAGCAGTCCGGGACAGGGGCGGACAACTAATGAAAAACTGTTTTTT
TRBV11-1,once,TRBJ2-5,.,CASSLAPGGSTQYF,TGTGCCAGCAGCTTAGCGCCGGGGGGCTCGACCCAGTACTTC
TRBV19,.,TRBJ2-2,.,CATRTFEGELFF,TGTGCCACCCGGACTTTCGAGGGGGAGCTGTTTTTT
TRBV7-2,.,TRBJ2-1,TRBD2,CASSLASGRNEQFF,TGTGCCAGCAGCTTAGCTAGCGGGAGGAATGAGCAGTTCTTC
TRBV2,few,TRBJ1-3,.,CASRDSGNTIYF,TGTGCCAGCAGGGACTCTGGAAACACCATATATTTT
TRBV7-8,.,TRBJ1-5,TRBD1,CASSFSGQGGNQPQHF,TGTGCCAGCAGCTTCTCAGGACAGGGGGGCAATCAGCCCCAGCATTTT
TRBV5-6,.,TRBJ1-2,.,CASSLVVGASYGYTF,TGTGCCAGCAGCTTGGTCGTCGGGGCTAGCTATGGCTACACCTTC
TRBV2,once,TRBJ2-7,.,CASSEGNRVYEQYF,TGTGCCAGCAGTGAGGGGAACAGGGTCTACGAGCAGTACTTC